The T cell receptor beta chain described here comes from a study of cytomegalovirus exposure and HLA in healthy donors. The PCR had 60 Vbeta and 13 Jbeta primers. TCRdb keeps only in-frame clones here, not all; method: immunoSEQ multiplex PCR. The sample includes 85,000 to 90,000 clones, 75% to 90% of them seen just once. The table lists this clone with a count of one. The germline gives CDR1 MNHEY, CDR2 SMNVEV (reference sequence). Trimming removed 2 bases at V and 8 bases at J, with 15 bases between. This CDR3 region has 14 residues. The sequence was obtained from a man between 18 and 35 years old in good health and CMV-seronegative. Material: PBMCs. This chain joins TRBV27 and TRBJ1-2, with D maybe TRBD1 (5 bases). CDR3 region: CASSLTQTVYGYTF. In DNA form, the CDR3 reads TGTGCCAGCAGTTTAACCCAGACAGTTTACGGCTACACCTTC.